These T cell receptor beta chains were read from a single sample in a study of T cells in Graves' hyperthyroidism and ophthalmopathy. TCRdb re-called the multiplex PCR reads through MiXCR, storing one row per CDR3 protein. This sample has hundreds of thousands of distinct CDR3 sequences, with 12% to 15% found just once. Input material: blood. These receptors all stem from a woman aged 60 to 75 with Graves' ophthalmopathy. Both conserved end residues are part of each CDR3. D genes are given only for firm matches. Some rows have no size entry. The others give once, few or many, or a class for an expanded clone.

v_call	clone_size	j_call	d_call	cdr3_nt	cdr3_aa
TRBV6-1	few	TRBJ2-7	.	TGTGCCAGCAGTATAACCCCGGGACGGCCGTTCCACGAGCAGTACTTC	CASSITPGRPFHEQYF
TRBV30	many	TRBJ2-2	.	TGTGCCTGGAGCACTATCTGGGGGCGCGCCGGGGAGCTGTTTTTT	CAWSTIWGRAGELFF
TRBV6-4	.	TRBJ2-1	TRBD2	TGTGCCAGCAGTGAGACTAGCGGGATCTACAATGAGCAGTTCTTC	CASSETSGIYNEQFF
TRBV6-2/TRBV6-3	.	TRBJ2-3	TRBD2	TGTGCCAGCACTATAGGGACTAGCGGCCCCGGAGGGTATTTT	CASTIGTSGPGGYF
TRBV5-1	few	TRBJ2-7	.	TGCGCCAGCAGCGGGAGTTGGTACGAGCAGTACTTC	CASSGSWYEQYF
TRBV10-3	.	TRBJ1-3	.	TGTGCCATCAGTGGGACAAATGGAAACACCATATATTTT	CAISGTNGNTIYF
TRBV6-1	many	TRBJ1-5	.	TGTGCCAGCAGTGAAGGAGATAGCAATCAGCCCCAGCATTTT	CASSEGDSNQPQHF
TRBV19	.	TRBJ1-2	.	TGTGCCAGTAGCCCAGGGGTGACCTATGGCTACACCTTC	CASSPGVTYGYTF
TRBV28	.	TRBJ2-1	TRBD2	TGTGCCAGCAGCTCGACTAGCGGGAGGGCCACTGAGCAGTTCTTC	CASSSTSGRATEQFF
TRBV30	many	TRBJ2-5	.	TGTGCCGGGACAACTGGACTAGTTTCAGAGACCCAGTACTTC	CAGTTGLVSETQYF
TRBV11-2	many	TRBJ1-4	.	TGTGCCAGCAGCCCCCAGGGGAGGGCTGAAAAACTGTTTTTT	CASSPQGRAEKLFF
TRBV7-3	many	TRBJ2-2	.	TGTGCCAGCAGCTTAGGGTCCCCTATGAACACCGGGGAGCTGTTTTTT	CASSLGSPMNTGELFF
TRBV28	many	TRBJ1-6	.	TGTGCCAGCAGTTTGTTAGGGTATAATTCACCCCTCCACTTT	CASSLLGYNSPLHF
TRBV6-1	few	TRBJ2-7	.	TGTGCCAGCAGGGCAGGGTTCACCTACGAGCAGTACTTC	CASRAGFTYEQYF
TRBV12-3/TRBV12-4	many	TRBJ2-3	.	TGTGCCAGCAGTAAGAGACAGAGCGATACGCAGTATTTT	CASSKRQSDTQYF
TRBV27	many	TRBJ2-1	.	TGTGCCAGCAGTCCCCGGGCCGTTTCGGAGAGGTACTACAATGAGCAGTTCTTC	CASSPRAVSERYYNEQFF
TRBV12-3/TRBV12-4	many	TRBJ2-2	.	TGTGCCAGCAGTTTAGGCGTTTACGGGGAGCTGTTTTTT	CASSLGVYGELFF
TRBV7-2	many	TRBJ2-3	TRBD2	TGTGCCAGCAGCTTAGTCCTAGCGGGAGGCACAGATACGCAGTATTTT	CASSLVLAGGTDTQYF